Shown below are 17 T cell receptor beta chains from a single sample sequenced in a study of cytomegalovirus exposure and HLA in healthy donors. Amplification used 60 Vbeta primers and 13 Jbeta primers. Profiled with immunoSEQ multiplex PCR; TCRdb holds only in-frame clones, not every one. Found here are 110,000 or so clones, under 70% of them singletons; the top ten hold roughly 8.3%. The sequenced sample consisted of PBMCs. These receptors all come from a young man in good health and CMV-seropositive.

The rearrangement links TRBV2 to TRBJ2-1, with TRBD2 matching over 9 bases. The V gene end was trimmed by 5 bases and the J gene end by 6 bases; junction bases not matched to a gene: 17. Germline V gene sequence: CDR1 SNHLY, CDR2 FYNNEI. This CDR3 contains 18 residues. The CDR3, as DNA: TGTGCCAGCAGTCAGTATCCCCCCCCAGCGGGGGGTTTCAATGAGCAGTTCTTC. Translated: CASSQYPPPAGGFNEQFF.

The V gene is TRBV5-4, the J gene TRBJ2-3; a possible D gene is TRBD2 (5 bases). The CDR3 runs to 15 residues. Trimming took off 0 bases at V and 2 bases at J, with 10 bases between the two ends. CDR1 SGHNT and CDR2 YYREEE come from the germline V gene (reference sequence). The CDR3 bases are TGTGCCAGCAGCTTGGGAGGGTATTACACAGATACGCAGTATTTT. This sequence encodes CASSLGGYYTDTQYF. Full variable domain (outside the CDR3, taken from reference TRBV5-4 and TRBJ2-3): ETGVTQSPTHLIKTRGQQVTLRCSSQSGHNTVSWYQQALGQGPQFIFQYYREEENGRGNFPPRFSGLQFPNYSSELNVNALELDDSALYLCASSLGGYYTDTQYFGPGTRLTVL.

The table lists this clone with a few counts. The CDR3 spells CASSNGDMSGNTIYF. DNA of the CDR3: TGTGCCAGCAGCAACGGGGATATGTCGGGAAACACCATATATTTT. The chain links TRBV7-9 to TRBJ1-3; no reliable D call. CDR1 is SEHNR, CDR2 FQNEAQ, per germline (reference sequence). This CDR3 contains 15 residues. V gave up 5 bases and J gave up 4 bases, with 15 bases separating them.

The chain's CDR3 is CAWIHRTRKKETQYF. Written as DNA, the CDR3 is TGTGCCTGGATTCATAGGACTAGAAAGAAAGAGACCCAGTACTTC. This sequence joins TRBV30 and TRBJ2-5; 7 nucleotides line up with TRBD2. Germline trimming cut 4 bases from V and 3 bases from J; bases unmatched to any gene: 11. The CDR3 loop spans 15 amino acids. Germline values: CDR1 GTSNPN, CDR2 SVGIG (reference sequence).

The J gene is TRBJ1-2, the V gene TRBV5-6; TRBD1 is a possible D gene (5 bases). The CDR3 consists of 13 residues. The V and J ends lost 4 bases and 9 bases respectively, with 16 bases between them. CDR1 is SGHDT and CDR2 is YYEEEE in the germline V gene. CDR3: CASSRGLKGSYTF. Written as DNA, the CDR3 is TGTGCCAGCAGCCGTGGATTAAAGGGGAGCTACACCTTC.

The chain carries TRBV2 and TRBJ2-7; D may be TRBD1 (5 bases). In germline, CDR1 is SNHLY, CDR2 FYNNEI. Trimming removed 6 bases at V and 5 bases at J, with 23 bases between. This CDR3 comprises 16 residues. The CDR3 sequence is CASSETQGASQNEQYF. The CDR3 DNA reads as TGTGCCAGCAGCGAGACCCAGGGTGCTTCCCAAAACGAGCAGTACTTC.

This clone was seen only once. The CDR3 bases are TGCAGTGCGGGACAGGTGGGCATTCAGTACTTC. Translating gives CSAGQVGIQYF. V gene TRBV20-1 combines with J gene TRBJ2-4; 8 bases are a match to TRBD1. V was pared by 6 bases and J by 9 bases, with 4 bases of the junction left unmatched. In germline, CDR1 is DFQATT, CDR2 SNEGSKA (reference sequence). This CDR3 has 11 residues.

Comment on this clone: The junction and the germline gene differ at one end; a read error may be behind it. The chain couples TRBV7-9 to TRBJ1-1, with D hard to call. CDR1 is SEHNR, CDR2 FQNEAQ, per germline (reference sequence). The CDR3 covers 12 residues. For the CDR3, the DNA is TGTTCCAGCAGCCTCGTCGGCACTGAAGCTTTCTTT. Translated: CSSSLVGTEAFF.

There are a few counts of this clone. The chain couples TRBV19 to TRBJ2-1, with D perhaps TRBD1 (5 bases). From germline, CDR1 is LNHDA and CDR2 SQIVND (reference sequence). The ends were cut back, 5 bases at V and 8 bases at J, with 19 bases in the middle. The CDR3 runs to 15 residues. The CDR3 nucleotides are TGTGCCAGTAGTCGCCGCACCCACCAGGGCCATGAGCAGTTCTTC. Amino acid sequence: CASSRRTHQGHEQFF.

V usage is TRBV15 and J usage is TRBJ1-1; no reliable D call. The CDR3 spans 14 residues. CDR1 LNHNV and CDR2 YYDKDF come from the germline V gene (reference sequence). Trimming took 0 bases from V and 8 from J, leaving 13 bases between them. Here the CDR3 reads CATSRDLRVTEAFF. CDR3 nucleotide sequence: TGTGCCACCAGCAGAGATTTGAGGGTAACAGAAGCTTTCTTT.

The chain employs TRBV5-6 and TRBJ2-1; TRBD2 matches at 8 bases. Looked up from germline, CDR1 is SGHDT and CDR2 is YYEEEE. The CDR3 has 14 residues. J lost 9 bases, V lost 0 bases, and 5 bases had no gene match. CDR3 coding DNA: TGTGCCAGCAGCTTGGTCGGGGGGGCCGGTGAGCAGTTCTTC. Translation: CASSLVGGAGEQFF.

The chain employs TRBV5-6 and TRBJ2-5; the D gene is possibly TRBD1 (6 bases). This CDR3 has 14 amino acids. The V and J ends lost 0 bases and 6 bases respectively, with 12 bases between them. Germline V CDR1 and CDR2: SGHDT, YYEEEE. Here the CDR3 reads CASSLGGQGKTQYF. The CDR3, as DNA: TGTGCCAGCAGCTTGGGTGGGCAGGGGAAGACCCAGTACTTC.

This clone was found a few times. The chain couples TRBV7-8 to TRBJ2-1; 7 nucleotides match TRBD1. The V and J ends lost 5 bases and 0 bases, in that order; junction bases with no gene match: 10. The length of the CDR3 is 17 residues. The germline CDR1 and CDR2 sequences are SGHVS and FQNEAQ. CDR3 region: CASSPLRTGRSYNEQFF. The CDR3 nucleotides are TGTGCCAGCAGCCCACTGAGGACAGGACGCTCCTACAATGAGCAGTTCTTC. Using reference TRBV7-8 and TRBJ2-1 for the parts outside the CDR3, the full variable domain is GAGVSQSPRYKVAKRGQDVALRCDPISGHVSLFWYQQALGQGPEFLTYFQNEAQLDKSGLPSDRFFAERPEGSVSTLKIQRTQQEDSAVYLCASSPLRTGRSYNEQFFGPGTRLTVL.

This rearrangement joins TRBV2 to TRBJ2-5; D ambiguous. Trimming shortened V by 3 bases and J by 5 bases, and 10 bases separated the two germline ends. Germline V gives CDR1 SNHLY, CDR2 FYNNEI. This CDR3 comprises 13 residues. The CDR3: CASSERALETQYF. In nucleotides, the CDR3 is TGTGCCAGCAGTGAGAGAGCTTTGGAGACCCAGTACTTC.

The rearrangement joins TRBV5-8 to TRBJ2-5; maybe TRBD2 (6 bases). Germline V gene lookup returns CDR1 SGHTS and CDR2 YDEGEE. Trimming removed 4 bases from V and 5 bases from J, with 18 bases in between. The CDR3 sequence is 15 residues long. The CDR3: CASSPGRYGGETQYF. The DNA for the CDR3 is TGTGCCAGCAGCCCGGGGCGTTACGGGGGTGAGACCCAGTACTTC.

This sequence joins TRBV9 and TRBJ2-2, with D perhaps TRBD1 (6 bases). V was clipped by 2 bases and J by 5 bases, with 13 bases between them. The V gene's germline CDR1 is SGDLS and CDR2 YYNGEE. The CDR3 covers 15 residues. CDR3 protein: CASSVADSKTGELFF. DNA for the CDR3: TGTGCCAGCAGCGTGGCGGACAGTAAGACCGGGGAGCTGTTTTTT.

The CDR3 is CASSSRGPRPTEAFF. CDR3 DNA: TGCGCCAGCAGCTCCAGGGGGCCTAGGCCTACTGAAGCTTTCTTT. This chain connects TRBV5-1 to TRBJ1-1; TRBD1 matches at 8 bases. The junction had 9 bases not matched to a gene; V was cut back by 3 bases and J by 5 bases. The CDR3 contains 15 residues. CDR1 is SGHRS and CDR2 is YFSETQ in the germline V gene.